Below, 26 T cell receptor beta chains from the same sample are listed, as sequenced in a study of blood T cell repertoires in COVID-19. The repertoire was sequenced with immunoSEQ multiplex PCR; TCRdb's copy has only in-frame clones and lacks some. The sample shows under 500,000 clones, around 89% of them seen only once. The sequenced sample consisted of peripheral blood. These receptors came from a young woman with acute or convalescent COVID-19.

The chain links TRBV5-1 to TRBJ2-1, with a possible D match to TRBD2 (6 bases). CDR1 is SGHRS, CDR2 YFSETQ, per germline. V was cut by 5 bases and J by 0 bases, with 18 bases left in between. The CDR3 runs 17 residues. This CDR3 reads CASRGGLAASSYNEQFF. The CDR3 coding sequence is TGCGCCAGCAGGGGGGGATTAGCAGCTAGCTCCTACAATGAGCAGTTCTTC.

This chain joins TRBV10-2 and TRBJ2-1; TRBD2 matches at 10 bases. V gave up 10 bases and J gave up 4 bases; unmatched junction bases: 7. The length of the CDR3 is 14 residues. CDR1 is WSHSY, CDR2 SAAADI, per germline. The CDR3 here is CATSGGALYNEQFF. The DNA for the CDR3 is TGCGCCACGAGCGGGGGGGCTCTATACAATGAGCAGTTCTTC.

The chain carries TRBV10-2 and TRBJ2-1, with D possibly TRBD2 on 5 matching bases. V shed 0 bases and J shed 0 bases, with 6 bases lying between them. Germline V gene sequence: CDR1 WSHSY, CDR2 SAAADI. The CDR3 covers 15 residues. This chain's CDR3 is CASSESGSSYNEQFF. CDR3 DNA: TGCGCCAGCAGTGAGTCGGGGAGCTCCTACAATGAGCAGTTCTTC.

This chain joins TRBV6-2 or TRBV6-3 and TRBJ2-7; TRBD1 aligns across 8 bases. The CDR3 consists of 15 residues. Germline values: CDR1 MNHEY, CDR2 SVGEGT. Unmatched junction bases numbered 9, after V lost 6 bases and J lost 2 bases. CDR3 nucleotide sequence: TGTGCCAGCAGCCGCGACAGGGGTCGAACCTACGAGCAGTACTTC. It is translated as CASSRDRGRTYEQYF.

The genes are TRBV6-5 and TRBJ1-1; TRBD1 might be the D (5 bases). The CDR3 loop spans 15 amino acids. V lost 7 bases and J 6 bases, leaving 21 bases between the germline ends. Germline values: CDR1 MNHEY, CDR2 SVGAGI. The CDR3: CASTPIGGSRAEAFF. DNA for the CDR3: TGTGCCAGCACCCCCATCGGGGGGTCTCGGGCTGAAGCTTTCTTT.

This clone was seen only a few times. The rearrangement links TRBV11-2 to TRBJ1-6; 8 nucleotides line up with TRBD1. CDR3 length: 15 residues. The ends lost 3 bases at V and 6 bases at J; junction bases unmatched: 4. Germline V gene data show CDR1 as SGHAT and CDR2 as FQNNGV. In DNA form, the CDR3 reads TGTGCCAGCAGCTTCTCAGGACAGGGTAATTCACCCCTCCACTTT. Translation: CASSFSGQGNSPLHF.

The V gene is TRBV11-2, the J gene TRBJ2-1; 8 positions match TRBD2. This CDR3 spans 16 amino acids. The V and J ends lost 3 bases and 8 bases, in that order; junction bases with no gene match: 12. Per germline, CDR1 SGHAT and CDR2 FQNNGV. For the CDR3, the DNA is TGTGCCAGCAGCTTTAAGTCCGGGACTAGTCTCTATGAGCAGTTCTTC. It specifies CASSFKSGTSLYEQFF.

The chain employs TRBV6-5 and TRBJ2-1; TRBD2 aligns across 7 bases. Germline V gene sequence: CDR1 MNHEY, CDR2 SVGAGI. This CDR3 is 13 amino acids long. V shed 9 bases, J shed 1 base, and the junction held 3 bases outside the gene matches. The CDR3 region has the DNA TGTGCCAGGGGGGGGTGGTCCTACAATGAGCAGTTCTTC. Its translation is CARGGWSYNEQFF.

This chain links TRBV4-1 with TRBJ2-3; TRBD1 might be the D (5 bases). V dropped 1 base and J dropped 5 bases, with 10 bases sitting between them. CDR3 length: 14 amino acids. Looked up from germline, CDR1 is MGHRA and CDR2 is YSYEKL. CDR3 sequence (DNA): TGCGCCAGCAGCCAAGCACAGGCCCTAGATACGCAGTATTTT. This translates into CASSQAQALDTQYF.

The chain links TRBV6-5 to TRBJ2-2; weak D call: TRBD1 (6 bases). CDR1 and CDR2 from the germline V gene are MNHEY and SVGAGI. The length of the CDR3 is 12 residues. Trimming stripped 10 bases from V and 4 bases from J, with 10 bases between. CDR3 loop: CATQQGTGELFF. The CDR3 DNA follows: TGTGCCACCCAACAGGGCACCGGGGAGCTGTTTTTT.

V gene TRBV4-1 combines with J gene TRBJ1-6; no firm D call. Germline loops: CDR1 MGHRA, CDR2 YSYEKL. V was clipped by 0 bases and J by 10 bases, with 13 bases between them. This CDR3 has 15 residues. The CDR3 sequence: CASSQDPRVRSPLHF. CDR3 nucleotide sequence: TGCGCCAGCAGCCAAGATCCTCGGGTGCGATCACCCCTCCACTTT.

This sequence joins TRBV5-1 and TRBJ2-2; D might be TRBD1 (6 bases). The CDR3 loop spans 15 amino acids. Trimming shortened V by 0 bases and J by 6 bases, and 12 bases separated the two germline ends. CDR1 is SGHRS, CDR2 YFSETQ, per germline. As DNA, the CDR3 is TGCGCCAGCAGCTTGGGACAGGCAGGCCCCGGGGAGCTGTTTTTT. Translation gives CASSLGQAGPGELFF.

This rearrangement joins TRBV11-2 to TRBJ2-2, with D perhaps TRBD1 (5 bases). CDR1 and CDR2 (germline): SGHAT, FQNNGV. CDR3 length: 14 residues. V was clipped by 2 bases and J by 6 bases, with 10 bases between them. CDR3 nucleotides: TGTGCCAGCAGCTTAATGGGGCACTCCGGGGAGCTGTTTTTT. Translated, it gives CASSLMGHSGELFF.

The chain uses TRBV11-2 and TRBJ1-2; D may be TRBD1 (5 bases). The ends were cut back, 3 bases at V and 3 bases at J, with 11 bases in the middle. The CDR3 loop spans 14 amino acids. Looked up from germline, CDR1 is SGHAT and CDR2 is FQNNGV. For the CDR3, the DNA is TGTGCCAGCAGCTTCTTAGGGGCTCACTATGGCTACACCTTC. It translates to CASSFLGAHYGYTF.

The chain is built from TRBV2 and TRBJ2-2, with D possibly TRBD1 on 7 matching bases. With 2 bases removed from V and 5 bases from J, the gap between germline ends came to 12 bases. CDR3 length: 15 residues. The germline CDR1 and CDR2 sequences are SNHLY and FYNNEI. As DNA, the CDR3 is TGTGCCAGCAGTGAACGGCAGGGGGGTACCGGGGAGCTGTTTTTT. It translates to CASSERQGGTGELFF.

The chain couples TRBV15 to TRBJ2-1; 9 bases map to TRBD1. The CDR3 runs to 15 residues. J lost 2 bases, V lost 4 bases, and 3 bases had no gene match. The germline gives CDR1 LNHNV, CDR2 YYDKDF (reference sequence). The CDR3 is CATSIRQGAYNEQFF. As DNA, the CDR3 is TGTGCCACCAGCATAAGACAGGGGGCCTACAATGAGCAGTTCTTC.

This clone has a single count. CDR3 residues: CASRTNRDRSGNTIYF. In nucleotides, the CDR3 is TGTGCCAGCAGAACGAACAGGGATCGCTCTGGAAACACCATATATTTT. This chain joins TRBV2 and TRBJ1-3; D is perhaps TRBD1 (6 bases). CDR3 length equals 16 residues. Looked up from germline, CDR1 is SNHLY and CDR2 is FYNNEI. With 6 bases removed from V and 0 bases from J, the gap between germline ends came to 15 bases.

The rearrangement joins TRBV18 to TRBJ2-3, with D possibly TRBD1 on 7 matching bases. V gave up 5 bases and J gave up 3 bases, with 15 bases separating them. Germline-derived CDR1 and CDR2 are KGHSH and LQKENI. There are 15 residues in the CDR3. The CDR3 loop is CASSDLTGRTDTQYF. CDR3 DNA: TGTGCCAGCTCAGACCTGACAGGGAGGACAGATACGCAGTATTTT.

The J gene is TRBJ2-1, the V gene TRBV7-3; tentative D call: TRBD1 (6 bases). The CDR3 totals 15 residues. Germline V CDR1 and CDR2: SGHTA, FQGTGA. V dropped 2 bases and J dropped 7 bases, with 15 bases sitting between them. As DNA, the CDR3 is TGTGCCAGCAGCTTATTGGGGGCCAGCCTGAATGAGCAGTTCTTC. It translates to CASSLLGASLNEQFF.

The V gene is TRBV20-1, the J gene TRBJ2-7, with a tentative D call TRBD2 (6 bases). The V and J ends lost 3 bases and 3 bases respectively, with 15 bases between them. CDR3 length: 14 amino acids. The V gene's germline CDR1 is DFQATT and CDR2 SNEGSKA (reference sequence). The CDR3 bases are TGCAGTGCTAGTCAGAGGAGGGACTTCTACGAGCAGTACTTC. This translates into CSASQRRDFYEQYF.

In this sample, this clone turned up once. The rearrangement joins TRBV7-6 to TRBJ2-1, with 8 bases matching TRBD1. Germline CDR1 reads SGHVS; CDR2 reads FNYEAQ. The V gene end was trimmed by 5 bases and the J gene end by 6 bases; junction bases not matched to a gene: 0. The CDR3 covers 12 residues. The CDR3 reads CASSGQGNEQFF. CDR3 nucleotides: TGTGCCAGCAGCGGACAGGGCAATGAGCAGTTCTTC.

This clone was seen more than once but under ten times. CDR3 nucleotide sequence: TGTGCCAGTAGTATTTCCCCGTTTTACGAGCAGTACTTC. Residues: CASSISPFYEQYF. This chain links TRBV19 with TRBJ2-7, with D uncertain. Trimming cost V 3 bases and J 4 bases, with 10 bases left between them. The CDR3 spans 13 residues. CDR1 is LNHDA and CDR2 is SQIVND in the germline V gene (reference sequence).

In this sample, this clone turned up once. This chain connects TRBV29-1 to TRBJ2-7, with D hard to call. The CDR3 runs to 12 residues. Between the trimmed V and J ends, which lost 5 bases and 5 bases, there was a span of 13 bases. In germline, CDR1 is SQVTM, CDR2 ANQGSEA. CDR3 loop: CSVRGGWNEQYF. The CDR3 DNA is TGCAGCGTTCGCGGCGGTTGGAACGAGCAGTACTTC.

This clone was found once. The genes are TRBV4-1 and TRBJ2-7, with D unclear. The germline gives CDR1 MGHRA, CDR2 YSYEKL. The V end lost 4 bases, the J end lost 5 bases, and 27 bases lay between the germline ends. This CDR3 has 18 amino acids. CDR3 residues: CASSRPPSATEEGNEQYF. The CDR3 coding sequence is TGCGCCAGCAGCCGACCCCCCTCCGCTACAGAAGAAGGAAACGAGCAGTACTTC.

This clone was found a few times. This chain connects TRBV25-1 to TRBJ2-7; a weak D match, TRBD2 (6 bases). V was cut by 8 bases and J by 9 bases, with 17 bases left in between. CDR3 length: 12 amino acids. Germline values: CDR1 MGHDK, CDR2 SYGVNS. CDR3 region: CASGSSGIRQYF. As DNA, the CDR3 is TGTGCCAGCGGAAGTAGCGGTATAAGGCAGTACTTC.

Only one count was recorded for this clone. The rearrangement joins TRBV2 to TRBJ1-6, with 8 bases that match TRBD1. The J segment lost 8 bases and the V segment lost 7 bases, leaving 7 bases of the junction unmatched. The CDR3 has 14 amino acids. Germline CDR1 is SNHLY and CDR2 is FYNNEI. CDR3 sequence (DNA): TGTGCCAGCACTCTGGACAGGGTATATTCACCCCTCCACTTT. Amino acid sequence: CASTLDRVYSPLHF.